A selection of T cell receptor beta chains follows, all from one sample in a study of blood T cell repertoires in COVID-19. This table comes from immunoSEQ multiplex PCR, and its TCRdb copy is limited to in-frame clones, with some not included. The sample carries roughly 140,000 clones, 85% to 90% recorded once. The sample taken for sequencing was peripheral blood. The receptors here all came from a man aged 50 or older with active or convalescent COVID-19. Each CDR3 is given with its conserved first and last residue. A D gene is named only where the DNA matches it firmly. Clone size appears in some rows only: once, few, many, or a class for an expanded clone.

v_gene: TRBV19; abundance: .; j_gene: TRBJ2-7; d_gene: .; CDR3aa: CASSPTVVYEQYF; CDR3nt: TGTGCCAGTAGTCCCACAGTAGTCTACGAGCAGTACTTC
v_gene: TRBV6-5; abundance: .; j_gene: TRBJ1-3; d_gene: .; CDR3aa: CASSTWGAGNTIYF; CDR3nt: TGTGCCAGCAGTACCTGGGGGGCTGGAAACACCATATATTTT
v_gene: TRBV24-1; abundance: .; j_gene: TRBJ2-1; d_gene: TRBD1; CDR3aa: CATSDFGTDNNEQFF; CDR3nt: TGTGCCACCAGTGATTTCGGGACAGACAACAATGAGCAGTTCTTC
v_gene: TRBV4-1; abundance: .; j_gene: TRBJ2-1; d_gene: TRBD2; CDR3aa: CASSQGEGPYNEQFF; CDR3nt: TGCGCCAGCAGCCAAGGGGAGGGCCCCTACAATGAGCAGTTCTTC
v_gene: TRBV28; abundance: once; j_gene: TRBJ2-5; d_gene: .; CDR3aa: CGSGGGQETQYF; CDR3nt: TGCGGTTCTGGGGGAGGCCAAGAGACCCAGTACTTC
v_gene: TRBV19; abundance: .; j_gene: TRBJ2-7; d_gene: .; CDR3aa: CASRRDLHSYEQYF; CDR3nt: TGTGCCAGTAGGAGGGATTTGCACTCCTACGAGCAGTACTTC
v_gene: TRBV6-5; abundance: .; j_gene: TRBJ2-3; d_gene: .; CDR3aa: CASSYSKGGGADTQYF; CDR3nt: TGTGCCAGCAGTTACTCGAAGGGAGGGGGTGCAGATACGCAGTATTTT
v_gene: TRBV19; abundance: once; j_gene: TRBJ2-1; d_gene: .; CDR3aa: CASSIPGTYNEQFF; CDR3nt: TGTGCCAGTAGTATCCCCGGTACCTACAATGAGCAGTTCTTC
v_gene: TRBV10-3; abundance: .; j_gene: TRBJ1-1; d_gene: .; CDR3aa: CAISESPPGEAFF; CDR3nt: TGTGCCATCAGTGAGTCGCCCCCAGGGGAAGCTTTCTTT
v_gene: TRBV2; abundance: .; j_gene: TRBJ1-6; d_gene: TRBD1; CDR3aa: CASSVRTGGFSPLHF; CDR3nt: TGTGCCAGCAGTGTGCGGACAGGGGGTTTCTCACCCCTCCACTTT
v_gene: TRBV6-5; abundance: .; j_gene: TRBJ1-2; d_gene: TRBD1; CDR3aa: CASRDRGVGYGYTF; CDR3nt: TGTGCCAGCAGAGACAGGGGGGTCGGCTATGGCTACACCTTC
v_gene: TRBV7-9; abundance: .; j_gene: TRBJ2-1; d_gene: .; CDR3aa: CASSSSRGAYNEQFF; CDR3nt: TGTGCCAGCAGCTCCTCCCGGGGAGCCTACAATGAGCAGTTCTTC
v_gene: TRBV24-1; abundance: once; j_gene: TRBJ2-7; d_gene: TRBD1; CDR3aa: CATSGTGESYEQYF; CDR3nt: TGTGCCACCAGTGGTACAGGGGAGAGTTACGAGCAGTACTTC
v_gene: TRBV7-7; abundance: .; j_gene: TRBJ2-5; d_gene: .; CDR3aa: CASSPPKGETQYF; CDR3nt: TGTGCTAGCAGCCCGCCCAAGGGGGAGACCCAGTACTTC
v_gene: TRBV27; abundance: .; j_gene: TRBJ1-6; d_gene: TRBD1; CDR3aa: CASSTPRTGGSSPLHF; CDR3nt: TGTGCCAGCAGTACCCCAAGGACAGGGGGCAGTTCACCCCTCCACTTT
v_gene: TRBV6-5; abundance: .; j_gene: TRBJ1-1; d_gene: .; CDR3aa: CASSYGRANTEAFF; CDR3nt: TGTGCCAGCAGTTACGGGAGGGCGAACACTGAAGCTTTCTTT
v_gene: TRBV19; abundance: once; j_gene: TRBJ2-3; d_gene: TRBD1; CDR3aa: CASSTTTGTGGLDTQYF; CDR3nt: TGTGCCAGTAGTACAACAACCGGGACAGGGGGTCTAGATACGCAGTATTTT
v_gene: TRBV12-3/TRBV12-4; abundance: .; j_gene: TRBJ1-5; d_gene: .; CDR3aa: CASSLHSNQPQHF; CDR3nt: TGTGCCAGCAGTTTACATAGCAATCAGCCCCAGCATTTT
v_gene: TRBV30; abundance: .; j_gene: TRBJ2-1; d_gene: TRBD2; CDR3aa: CAYTGLAYYNEQFF; CDR3nt: TGTGCCTACACGGGACTAGCGTATTACAATGAGCAGTTCTTC
v_gene: TRBV28; abundance: .; j_gene: TRBJ1-5; d_gene: TRBD1; CDR3aa: CASSTGTAANQPQHF; CDR3nt: TGTGCCAGCAGTACCGGGACAGCGGCCAATCAGCCCCAGCATTTT
v_gene: TRBV29-1; abundance: .; j_gene: TRBJ1-1; d_gene: .; CDR3aa: CSVDHSTVNTEAFF; CDR3nt: TGCAGCGTTGACCACTCAACAGTTAACACTGAAGCTTTCTTT
v_gene: TRBV28; abundance: .; j_gene: TRBJ2-7; d_gene: TRBD1; CDR3aa: CASSHGTGSSYEQYF; CDR3nt: TGTGCCAGCAGTCATGGGACAGGGAGCTCCTACGAGCAGTACTTC
v_gene: TRBV9; abundance: once; j_gene: TRBJ2-7; d_gene: TRBD2; CDR3aa: CASSLPTSGTPPYEQYF; CDR3nt: TGTGCCAGCAGCCTTCCGACTAGCGGGACCCCCCCGTACGAGCAGTACTTC
v_gene: TRBV6-5; abundance: .; j_gene: TRBJ2-5; d_gene: .; CDR3aa: CASSRDRNQETQYF; CDR3nt: TGTGCCAGCTCGCGGGACCGAAATCAAGAGACCCAGTACTTC
v_gene: TRBV2; abundance: .; j_gene: TRBJ2-2; d_gene: TRBD2; CDR3aa: CASSLTSGRNTGELFF; CDR3nt: TGTGCCAGCAGTTTGACTAGCGGGAGGAACACCGGGGAGCTGTTTTTT
v_gene: TRBV12-5; abundance: .; j_gene: TRBJ2-3; d_gene: .; CDR3aa: CASGSTWGERRDTQYF; CDR3nt: TGTGCTAGTGGTTCCACCTGGGGGGAGAGGAGAGATACGCAGTATTTT
v_gene: TRBV5-5; abundance: .; j_gene: TRBJ2-7; d_gene: .; CDR3aa: CASVSQTGPPYEQYF; CDR3nt: TGTGCCAGCGTATCCCAAACGGGTCCGCCCTACGAGCAGTACTTC
v_gene: TRBV5-4; abundance: few; j_gene: TRBJ2-7; d_gene: .; CDR3aa: CASSFGQTGVYEQYF; CDR3nt: TGTGCCAGCAGCTTCGGCCAGACAGGAGTCTACGAGCAGTACTTC
v_gene: TRBV29-1; abundance: few; j_gene: TRBJ1-2; d_gene: .; CDR3aa: CSVVLPGIGYTF; CDR3nt: TGCAGCGTTGTTTTGCCGGGGATCGGCTACACCTTC
v_gene: TRBV5-6; abundance: .; j_gene: TRBJ2-7; d_gene: .; CDR3aa: CASHRFSSYEQYF; CDR3nt: TGTGCCAGTCACAGGTTTAGCTCCTACGAGCAGTACTTC
v_gene: TRBV28; abundance: .; j_gene: TRBJ2-5; d_gene: .; CDR3aa: CASSSILLGDQETQYF; CDR3nt: TGTGCCAGCAGCTCCATCCTTCTAGGGGACCAAGAGACCCAGTACTTC
v_gene: TRBV5-1; abundance: once; j_gene: TRBJ2-1; d_gene: TRBD2; CDR3aa: CASSSGLAGGSSYNEQFF; CDR3nt: TGCGCCAGCAGCTCGGGACTAGCGGGAGGGAGCTCCTACAATGAGCAGTTCTTC
v_gene: TRBV12-3/TRBV12-4; abundance: .; j_gene: TRBJ2-7; d_gene: .; CDR3aa: CASSLQGYEQYF; CDR3nt: TGTGCCAGCAGTTTACAGGGATACGAGCAGTACTTC
v_gene: TRBV28; abundance: .; j_gene: TRBJ2-7; d_gene: .; CDR3aa: CASSFIGTVYEQYF; CDR3nt: TGTGCCAGCAGTTTCATAGGCACAGTCTACGAGCAGTACTTC
v_gene: TRBV24-1; abundance: .; j_gene: TRBJ2-2; d_gene: .; CDR3aa: CATSLEGTYTGELFF; CDR3nt: TGTGCCACCAGTCTTGAAGGGACTTACACCGGGGAGCTGTTTTTT
v_gene: TRBV11-2; abundance: .; j_gene: TRBJ1-1; d_gene: TRBD1; CDR3aa: CASSRTGVSMNTEAFF; CDR3nt: TGTGCCAGCAGCCGGACAGGGGTCAGCATGAACACTGAAGCTTTCTTT
v_gene: TRBV2; abundance: .; j_gene: TRBJ2-3; d_gene: TRBD2; CDR3aa: CASSKKGTSQADTQYF; CDR3nt: TGTGCCAGCAGCAAAAAAGGGACTAGTCAGGCAGATACGCAGTATTTT
v_gene: TRBV12-3/TRBV12-4; abundance: once; j_gene: TRBJ1-1; d_gene: TRBD1; CDR3aa: CASSLDRGLQAFF; CDR3nt: TGTGCCAGCAGTTTGGACAGGGGGCTTCAGGCTTTCTTT
v_gene: TRBV25-1; abundance: .; j_gene: TRBJ2-5; d_gene: .; CDR3aa: CASSEYGRRTQYF; CDR3nt: TGTGCCAGCAGTGAATATGGGCGCAGGACCCAGTACTTC
v_gene: TRBV28; abundance: .; j_gene: TRBJ2-7; d_gene: TRBD2; CDR3aa: CASSLLAGFYEQYF; CDR3nt: TGTGCCAGCAGTTTACTAGCGGGCTTTTATGAGCAGTACTTC
v_gene: TRBV5-1; abundance: .; j_gene: TRBJ1-1; d_gene: .; CDR3aa: CASRNGGFRTEAFF; CDR3nt: TGCGCCAGCAGGAATGGGGGCTTCAGAACTGAAGCTTTCTTT
v_gene: TRBV6-6; abundance: .; j_gene: TRBJ2-7; d_gene: .; CDR3aa: CASKEQVGGSYEQYF; CDR3nt: TGTGCCAGCAAAGAGCAGGTAGGAGGCTCCTACGAGCAGTACTTC
v_gene: TRBV3-1/TRBV3-2; abundance: once; j_gene: TRBJ2-6; d_gene: TRBD1; CDR3aa: CASRGQDRGGRGANVLTF; CDR3nt: TGTGCCAGCAGAGGCCAGGACAGGGGAGGGCGTGGGGCCAACGTCCTGACTTTC
v_gene: TRBV5-5; abundance: .; j_gene: TRBJ2-4; d_gene: .; CDR3aa: CASSLVGAARDIQYF; CDR3nt: TGTGCCAGCAGCCTGGTTGGGGCTGCCAGGGACATTCAGTACTTC
v_gene: TRBV5-5; abundance: .; j_gene: TRBJ1-2; d_gene: TRBD1; CDR3aa: CASSLQGQGALGYTF; CDR3nt: TGTGCCAGCAGCTTGCAGGGACAGGGGGCGTTGGGCTACACCTTC
v_gene: TRBV9; abundance: few; j_gene: TRBJ2-2; d_gene: TRBD2; CDR3aa: CASSPTGLAGTGELFF; CDR3nt: TGTGCCAGCAGCCCAACCGGACTAGCCGGCACCGGGGAGCTGTTTTTT
v_gene: TRBV6-6; abundance: .; j_gene: TRBJ2-4; d_gene: .; CDR3aa: CASISQGLDIQYF; CDR3nt: TGTGCCAGCATCTCTCAGGGGTTGGACATTCAGTACTTC
v_gene: TRBV6-2/TRBV6-3; abundance: few; j_gene: TRBJ2-3; d_gene: .; CDR3aa: CASSWGQGDTQYF; CDR3nt: TGTGCCAGCAGTTGGGGTCAGGGAGATACGCAGTATTTT
v_gene: TRBV4-1; abundance: .; j_gene: TRBJ2-1; d_gene: TRBD2; CDR3aa: CASSAETSGTYNEQFF; CDR3nt: TGCGCCAGCAGCGCAGAAACTAGCGGGACCTACAATGAGCAGTTCTTC
v_gene: TRBV4-1; abundance: few; j_gene: TRBJ2-7; d_gene: TRBD2; CDR3aa: CASSQDGLAGYYEQYF; CDR3nt: TGCGCCAGCAGCCAAGACGGCCTAGCGGGATACTACGAGCAGTACTTC
v_gene: TRBV14; abundance: .; j_gene: TRBJ2-3; d_gene: .; CDR3aa: CASSQGGSGRLDTQYF; CDR3nt: TGTGCCAGCAGCCAAGGGGGGAGCGGGCGCTTGGATACGCAGTATTTT
v_gene: TRBV4-1; abundance: once; j_gene: TRBJ2-7; d_gene: .; CDR3aa: CASSQGRSRGGEQYF; CDR3nt: TGCGCCAGCAGCCAAGGACGGTCTAGGGGTGGCGAGCAGTACTTC
v_gene: TRBV7-6; abundance: .; j_gene: TRBJ2-7; d_gene: TRBD1; CDR3aa: CASSSGQGSSYEQYF; CDR3nt: TGTGCCAGCAGCTCGGGACAGGGAAGCTCCTACGAGCAGTACTTC